This T cell receptor beta chain was identified during a study of glioma-infiltrating T cells after dendritic cell vaccination. Generated by immunoSEQ multiplex PCR, the TCRdb table keeps only in-frame clones and is missing some. The sample contains tens of thousands of clones, roughly 80% of which appear only once. Germline CDR1 and CDR2: MDHEN and SYDVKM. This CDR3 comprises 15 residues. Trimming cost V 6 bases and J 7 bases; bases outside gene matches: 9. General observations from the study: Few patients contributed both blood and tumor specimens. Estimated pretreatment TIL content predicted outcome after dendritic cell vaccination.

Time point meaning: after dendritic cell vaccination, including at tumor progression/relapse. PBMC sampling occurred before vaccination, two weeks after the third dose, and at progression. Notes on this clone: Its target is not known.

V and J are TRBV28 and TRBJ1-5; the match to TRBD1 covers 10 bases. Sample: blood, taken after dendritic cell vaccination. The origin of this receptor is a human donor with glioblastoma. CDR3 nucleotide sequence: TGTGCCAGCAGCTCCTTGACAGGGGGCGTACAGCCCCAGCATTTT. Protein: CASSSLTGGVQPQHF.